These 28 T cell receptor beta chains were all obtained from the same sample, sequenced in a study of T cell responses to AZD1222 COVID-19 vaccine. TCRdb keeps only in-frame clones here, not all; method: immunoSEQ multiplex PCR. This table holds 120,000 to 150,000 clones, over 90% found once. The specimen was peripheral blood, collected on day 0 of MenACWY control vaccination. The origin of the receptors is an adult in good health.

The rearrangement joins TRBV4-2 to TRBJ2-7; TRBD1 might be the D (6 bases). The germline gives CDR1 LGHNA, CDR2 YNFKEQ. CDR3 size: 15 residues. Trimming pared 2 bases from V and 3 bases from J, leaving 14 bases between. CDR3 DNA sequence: TGTGCCAGCAGCCAAAATACGGGACACAGCTACGAGCAGTACTTC. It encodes CASSQNTGHSYEQYF.

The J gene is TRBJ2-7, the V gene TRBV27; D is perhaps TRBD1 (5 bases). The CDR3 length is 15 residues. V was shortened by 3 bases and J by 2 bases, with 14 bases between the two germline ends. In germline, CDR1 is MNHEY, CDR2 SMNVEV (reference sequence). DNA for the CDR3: TGTGCCAGCAGTTTGGGTCAGGGTCCGGCCTACGAGCAGTACTTC. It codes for CASSLGQGPAYEQYF.

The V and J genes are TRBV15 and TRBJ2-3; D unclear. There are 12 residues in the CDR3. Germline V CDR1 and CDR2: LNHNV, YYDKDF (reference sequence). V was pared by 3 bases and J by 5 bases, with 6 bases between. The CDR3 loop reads CATSRQEDTQYF. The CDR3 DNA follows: TGTGCCACCAGCAGGCAGGAAGATACGCAGTATTTT.

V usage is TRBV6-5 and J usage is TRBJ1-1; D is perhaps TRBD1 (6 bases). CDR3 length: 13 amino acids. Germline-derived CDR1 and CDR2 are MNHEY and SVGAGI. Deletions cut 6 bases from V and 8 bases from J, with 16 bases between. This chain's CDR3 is CASSRQARLEAFF. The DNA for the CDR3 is TGTGCCAGCAGCCGACAGGCGCGCTTGGAAGCTTTCTTT.

The CDR3 DNA reads as TGTGCCAGCAGCTTCGGACAGCTAACTGAGGATGAGCAGTTCTTC. It encodes CASSFGQLTEDEQFF. The chain is built from TRBV5-4 and TRBJ2-1; D is possibly TRBD1 (6 bases). Trimming cost V 2 bases and J 8 bases, with 17 bases left between them. Germline V gives CDR1 SGHNT, CDR2 YYREEE (reference sequence). This CDR3 has 15 residues. The whole variable domain, filled in from reference TRBV5-4 and TRBJ2-1, reads ETGVTQSPTHLIKTRGQQVTLRCSSQSGHNTVSWYQQALGQGPQFIFQYYREEENGRGNFPPRFSGLQFPNYSSELNVNALELDDSALYLCASSFGQLTEDEQFFGPGTRLTVL.

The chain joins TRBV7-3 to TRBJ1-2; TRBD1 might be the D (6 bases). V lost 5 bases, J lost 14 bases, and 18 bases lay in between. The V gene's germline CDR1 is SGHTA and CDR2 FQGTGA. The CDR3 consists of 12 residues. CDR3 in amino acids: CASSGMGGAKTF. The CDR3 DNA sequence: TGTGCCAGCAGCGGCATGGGGGGCGCGAAGACCTTC.

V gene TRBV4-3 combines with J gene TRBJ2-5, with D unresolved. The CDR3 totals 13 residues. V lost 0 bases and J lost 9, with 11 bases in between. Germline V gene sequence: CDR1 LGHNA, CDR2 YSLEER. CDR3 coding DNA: TGCGCCAGCAGCCAAGAGGCAACACCTCCCCAGTACTTC. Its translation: CASSQEATPPQYF.

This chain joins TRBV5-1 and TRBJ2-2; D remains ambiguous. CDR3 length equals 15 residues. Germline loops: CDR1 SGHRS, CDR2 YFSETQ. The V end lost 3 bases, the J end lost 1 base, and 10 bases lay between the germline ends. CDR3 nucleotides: TGCGCCAGCAGCTCGGCGGCAGGGAACACCGGGGAGCTGTTTTTT. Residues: CASSSAAGNTGELFF.

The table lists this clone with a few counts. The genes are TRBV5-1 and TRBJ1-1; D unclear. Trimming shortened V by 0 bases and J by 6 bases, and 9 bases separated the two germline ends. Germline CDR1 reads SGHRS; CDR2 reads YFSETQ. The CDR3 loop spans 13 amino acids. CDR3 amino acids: CASSLGDRAEAFF. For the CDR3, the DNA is TGCGCCAGCAGCTTGGGAGATAGAGCTGAAGCTTTCTTT.

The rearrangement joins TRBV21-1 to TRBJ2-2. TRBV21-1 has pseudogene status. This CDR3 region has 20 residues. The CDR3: CASQDQDPSERGQNTGELFF. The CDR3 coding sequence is TGTGCCAGCCAAGACCAGGACCCCTCCGAACGGGGGCAGAACACCGGGGAGCTGTTTTTT.

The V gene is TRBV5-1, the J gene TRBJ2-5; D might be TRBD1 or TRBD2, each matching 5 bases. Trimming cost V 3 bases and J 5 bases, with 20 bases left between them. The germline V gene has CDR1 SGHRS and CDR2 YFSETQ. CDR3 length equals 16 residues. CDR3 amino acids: CASSYNPMGTEETQYF. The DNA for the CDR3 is TGCGCCAGCAGCTACAACCCTATGGGGACGGAGGAGACCCAGTACTTC. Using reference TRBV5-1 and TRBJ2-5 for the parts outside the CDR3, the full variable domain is KAGVTQTPRYLIKTRGQQVTLSCSPISGHRSVSWYQQTPGQGLQFLFEYFSETQRNKGNFPGRFSGRQFSNSRSEMNVSTLELGDSALYLCASSYNPMGTEETQYFGPGTRLLVL.

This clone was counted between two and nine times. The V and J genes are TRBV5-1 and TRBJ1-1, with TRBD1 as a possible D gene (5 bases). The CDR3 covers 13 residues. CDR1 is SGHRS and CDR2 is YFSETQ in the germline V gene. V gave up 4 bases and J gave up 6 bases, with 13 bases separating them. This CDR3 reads CASSPGEQAEAFF. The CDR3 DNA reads TGCGCCAGCAGCCCAGGAGAACAGGCTGAAGCTTTCTTT.

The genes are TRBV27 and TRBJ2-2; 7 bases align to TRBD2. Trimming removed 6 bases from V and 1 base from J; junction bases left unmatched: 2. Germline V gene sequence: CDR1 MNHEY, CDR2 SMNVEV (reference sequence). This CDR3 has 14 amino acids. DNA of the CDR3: TGTGCCAGCAGACTAGCGAGGAACACCGGGGAGCTGTTTTTT. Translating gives CASRLARNTGELFF.

Here the CDR3 reads CASSLWEGTEAFF. The CDR3 DNA follows: TGTGCCAGCAGCTTATGGGAGGGGACTGAAGCTTTCTTT. The rearrangement uses TRBV7-3 and TRBJ1-1; weak D call: TRBD1 (5 bases). Trimming stripped 2 bases from V and 5 bases from J, with 9 bases between. CDR3 length equals 13 residues. Germline-derived CDR1 and CDR2 are SGHTA and FQGTGA.

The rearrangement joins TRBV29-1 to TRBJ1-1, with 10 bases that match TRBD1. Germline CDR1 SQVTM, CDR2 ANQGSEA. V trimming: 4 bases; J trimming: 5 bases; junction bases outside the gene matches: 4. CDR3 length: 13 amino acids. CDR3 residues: CSVVTGGITEAFF. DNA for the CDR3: TGCAGCGTTGTGACAGGGGGCATTACTGAAGCTTTCTTT.

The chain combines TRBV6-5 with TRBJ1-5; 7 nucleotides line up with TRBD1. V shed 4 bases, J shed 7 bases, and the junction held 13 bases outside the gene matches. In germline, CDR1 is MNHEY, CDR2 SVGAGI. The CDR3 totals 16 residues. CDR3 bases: TGTGCCAGCAGTTTCCCGGGACAGACAACAGGGCAGCCCCAGCATTTT. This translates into CASSFPGQTTGQPQHF.

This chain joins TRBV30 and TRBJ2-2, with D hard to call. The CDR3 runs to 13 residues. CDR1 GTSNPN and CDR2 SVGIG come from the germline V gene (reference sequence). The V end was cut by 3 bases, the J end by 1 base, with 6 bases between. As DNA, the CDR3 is TGTGCCTGGAGCGTGATGAACACCGGGGAGCTGTTTTTT. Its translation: CAWSVMNTGELFF.

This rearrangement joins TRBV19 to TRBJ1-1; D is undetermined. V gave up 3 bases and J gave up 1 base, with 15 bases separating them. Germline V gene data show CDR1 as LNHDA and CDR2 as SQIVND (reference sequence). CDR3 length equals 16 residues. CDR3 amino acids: CASSIGVIRRNTEAFF. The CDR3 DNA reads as TGTGCCAGTAGTATTGGGGTGATCCGGCGGAACACTGAAGCTTTCTTT.

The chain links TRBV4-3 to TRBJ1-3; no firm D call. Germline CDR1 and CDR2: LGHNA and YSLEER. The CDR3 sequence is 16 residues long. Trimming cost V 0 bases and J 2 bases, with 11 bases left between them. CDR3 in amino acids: CASSQDRRKAGNTIYF. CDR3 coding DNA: TGCGCCAGCAGCCAAGATAGGAGAAAGGCTGGAAACACCATATATTTT.

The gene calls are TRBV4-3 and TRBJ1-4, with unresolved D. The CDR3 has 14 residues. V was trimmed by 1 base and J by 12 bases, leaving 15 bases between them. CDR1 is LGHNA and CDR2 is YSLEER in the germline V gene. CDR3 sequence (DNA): TGCGCCAGCAGCCAAGGGACGGGCTCGGTTGAACTGTTTTTT. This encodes CASSQGTGSVELFF.

The CDR3 spells CASALTAADTQYF. CDR3 sequence (DNA): TGTGCTAGTGCCCTAACGGCGGCAGATACGCAGTATTTT. The rearrangement uses TRBV12-5 and TRBJ2-3, with D hard to call. V was clipped by 7 bases and J by 4 bases, with 12 bases between them. Germline CDR1 LGHNT, CDR2 FRNRAP. There are 13 residues in the CDR3.

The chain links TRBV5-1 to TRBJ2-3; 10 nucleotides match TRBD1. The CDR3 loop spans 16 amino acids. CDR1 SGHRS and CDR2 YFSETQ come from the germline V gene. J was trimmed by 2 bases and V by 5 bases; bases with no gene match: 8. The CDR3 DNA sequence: TGCGCCAGCAGTTATAGACAGGGGGCAATCACAGATACGCAGTATTTT. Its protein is CASSYRQGAITDTQYF.

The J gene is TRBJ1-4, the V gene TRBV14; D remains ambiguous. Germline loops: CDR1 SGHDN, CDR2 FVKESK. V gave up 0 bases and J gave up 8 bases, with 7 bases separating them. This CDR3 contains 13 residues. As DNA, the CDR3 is TGTGCCAGCAGCCAAGAAGTCGGGGAAAAACTGTTTTTT. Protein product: CASSQEVGEKLFF.

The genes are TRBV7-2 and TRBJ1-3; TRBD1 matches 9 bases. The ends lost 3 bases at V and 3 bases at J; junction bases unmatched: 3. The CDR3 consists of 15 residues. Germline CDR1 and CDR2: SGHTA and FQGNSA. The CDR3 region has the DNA TGTGCCAGCAGCTTTGGACAGGGGATTGGAAACACCATATATTTT. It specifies CASSFGQGIGNTIYF.

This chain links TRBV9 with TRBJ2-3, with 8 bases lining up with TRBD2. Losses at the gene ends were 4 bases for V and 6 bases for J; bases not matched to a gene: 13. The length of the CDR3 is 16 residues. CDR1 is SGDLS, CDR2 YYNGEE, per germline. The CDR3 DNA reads TGTGCCAGCAGCCAAGGGACTAGTAAACCGTCTGATACGCAGTATTTT. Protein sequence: CASSQGTSKPSDTQYF.

The CDR3 nucleotides read TGTGCCAGTAGTATTTGGGCACCCCGGGGCCATCAGCCCCAGCATTTT. Residues: CASSIWAPRGHQPQHF. The chain joins TRBV19 to TRBJ1-5; TRBD1 might be the D (5 bases). Germline V gene data show CDR1 as LNHDA and CDR2 as SQIVND (reference sequence). The V and J ends lost 3 bases and 5 bases respectively, with 17 bases between them. The CDR3 consists of 16 residues.

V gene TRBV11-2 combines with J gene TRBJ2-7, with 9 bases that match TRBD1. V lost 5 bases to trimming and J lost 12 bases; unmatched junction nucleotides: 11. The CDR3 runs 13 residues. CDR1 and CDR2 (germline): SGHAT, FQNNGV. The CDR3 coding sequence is TGTGCCAGCAGCCCCGGACAGGGGCCTCCTGCGTACTTC. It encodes CASSPGQGPPAYF.

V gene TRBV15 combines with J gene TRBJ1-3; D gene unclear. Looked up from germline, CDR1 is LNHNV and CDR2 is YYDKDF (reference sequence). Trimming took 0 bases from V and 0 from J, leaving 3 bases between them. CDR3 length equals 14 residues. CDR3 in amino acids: CATSRDRSGNTIYF. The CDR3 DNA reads TGTGCCACCAGCAGAGACCGCTCTGGAAACACCATATATTTT.